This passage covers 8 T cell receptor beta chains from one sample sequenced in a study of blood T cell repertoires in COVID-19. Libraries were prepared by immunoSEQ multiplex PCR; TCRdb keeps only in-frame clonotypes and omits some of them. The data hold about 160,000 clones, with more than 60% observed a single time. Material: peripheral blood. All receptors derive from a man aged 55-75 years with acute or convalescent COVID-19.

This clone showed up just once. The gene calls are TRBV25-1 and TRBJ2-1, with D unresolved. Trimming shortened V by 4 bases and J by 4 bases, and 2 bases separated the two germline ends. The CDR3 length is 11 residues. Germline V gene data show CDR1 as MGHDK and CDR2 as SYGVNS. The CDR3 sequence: CASSAYNEQFF. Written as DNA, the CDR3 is TGTGCCAGCAGTGCTTACAATGAGCAGTTCTTC.

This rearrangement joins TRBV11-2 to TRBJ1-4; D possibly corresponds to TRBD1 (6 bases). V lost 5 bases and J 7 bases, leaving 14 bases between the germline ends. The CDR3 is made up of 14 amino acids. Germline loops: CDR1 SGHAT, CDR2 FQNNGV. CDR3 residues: CASSRQVRGEKLFF. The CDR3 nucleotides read TGTGCCAGCAGCCGACAGGTCAGAGGTGAAAAACTGTTTTTT. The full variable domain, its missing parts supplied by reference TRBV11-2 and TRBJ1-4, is EAGVAQSPRYKIIEKRQSVAFWCNPISGHATLYWYQQILGQGPKLLIQFQNNGVVDDSQLPKDRFSAERLKGVDSTLKIQPAKLEDSAVYLCASSRQVRGEKLFFGSGTQLSVL.

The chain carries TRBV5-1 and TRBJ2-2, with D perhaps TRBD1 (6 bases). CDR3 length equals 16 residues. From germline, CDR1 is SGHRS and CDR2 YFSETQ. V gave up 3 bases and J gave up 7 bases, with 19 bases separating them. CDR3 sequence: CASSSLGAGQIGELFF. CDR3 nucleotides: TGCGCCAGCAGCTCCCTGGGGGCAGGGCAGATCGGGGAGCTGTTTTTT.

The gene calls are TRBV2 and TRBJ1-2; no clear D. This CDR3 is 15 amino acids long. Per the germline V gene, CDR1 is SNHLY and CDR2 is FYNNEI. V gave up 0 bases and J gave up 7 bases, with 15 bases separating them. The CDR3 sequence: CASSEAANWSSGYTF. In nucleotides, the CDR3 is TGTGCCAGCAGTGAAGCCGCCAACTGGAGTTCTGGCTACACCTTC.

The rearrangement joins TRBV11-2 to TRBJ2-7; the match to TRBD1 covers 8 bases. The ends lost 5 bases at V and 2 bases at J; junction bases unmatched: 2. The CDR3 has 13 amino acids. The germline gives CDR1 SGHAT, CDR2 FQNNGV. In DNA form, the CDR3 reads TGTGCCAGCAGCCCGACAGGGGCCTACGAGCAGTACTTC. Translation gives CASSPTGAYEQYF.

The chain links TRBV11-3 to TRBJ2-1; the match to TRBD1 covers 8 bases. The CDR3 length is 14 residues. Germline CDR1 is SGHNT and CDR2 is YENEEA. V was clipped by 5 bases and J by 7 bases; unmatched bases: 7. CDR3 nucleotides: TGTGCCAGCAGCCTGAGACAGGGGAGGAATGAGCAGTTCTTC. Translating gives CASSLRQGRNEQFF.

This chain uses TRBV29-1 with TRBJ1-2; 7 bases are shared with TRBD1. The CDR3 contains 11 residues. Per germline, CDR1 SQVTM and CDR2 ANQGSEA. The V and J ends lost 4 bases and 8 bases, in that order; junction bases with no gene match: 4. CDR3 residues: CSVGATGGYTF. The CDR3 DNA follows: TGCAGCGTTGGGGCGACAGGGGGCTACACCTTC.

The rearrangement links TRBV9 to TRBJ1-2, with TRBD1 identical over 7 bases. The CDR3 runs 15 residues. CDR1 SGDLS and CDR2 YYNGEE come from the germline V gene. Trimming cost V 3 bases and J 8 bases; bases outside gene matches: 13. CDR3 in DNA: TGTGCCAGCAGCGAGGGTCGACAGGGCACTGGGGGCTACACCTTC. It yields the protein CASSEGRQGTGGYTF.